This entry concerns a single T cell receptor (beta chain). The clone's antigen remains unknown. Base-call qualities are not available, and no considerably larger clone is one nucleotide away. Different DNA sequences within this sample yield the same CDR3. Taken from the germline V gene, the CDR1 and CDR2 loops are SGHTA and FQGTGA. Deletion took 2 bases off V and 1 base off J, with a span of 5 bases between the germline ends. The CDR3, cysteine through phenylalanine, is 13 amino acids long. Solely the CDR3 DNA is kept, with 39 bases framed from the first base. These data belong to a study of blood T cell repertoires in COVID-19 (dated by TCRdb to between 2020 and 2021). About the full investigation: Samples from collaborators originated in the United States, Italy and Spain and spanned both the acute and convalescent phases of COVID-19. The material from the prospective study consisted of cDNA or gDNA derived from T cells, B-cell-depleted T cells, or PBMCs. Deeply sampled blood TCRbeta repertoires from subjects exposed to, actively infected with, or recovered from COVID-19 were included in the dataset. The repertoires were made available in a free public database intended to serve as a resource for research on the immune response to SARS-CoV-2. The samples were drawn from two sources: the first 160 participants of the ongoing ImmuneRACE study, and 950 to 1,500 subjects contributed by 6 global collaborators. The sample metadata nearly always contained a de-identified subject ID, COVID-19 status, age in years and sex. HLA class I and class II types, where available, came from metadata supplied by the sample provider rather than from assay-based typing. On the study overall, not on this receptor specifically: The amount of clinical and demographic metadata varied by source and participant and was provided uncurated.

The immunoSEQ Assay, a bias-controlled multiplex PCR, was used to amplify TCRbeta CDR3 regions from genomic DNA. In the authors' own workflow: The number of nucleated cells in each sample was estimated by amplification of reference gene primers within the assay. To quantify the absolute abundance of each unique TCRbeta CDR3 rearrangement, sequence reads were collapsed and filtered. For each sample, productive Simpson clonality was calculated as the square root of Simpson's diversity index over productive rearrangements. The table comes from immuneACCESS by way of TCRdb, which keeps in-frame sequences with V and J called. Part of the clones is missing from these tables; in studies checked, under half for an unresolved V gene and the rest for unknown reasons. From that table come the V and J calls and clone size; the DNA was used to work out D and trimming. This sample lists about 500,000 clones; approximately 89% were detected once. The ten most abundant clones make up over 0.7% of the sample.

One collaborating source in Seattle enrolled patients while the patients were actively infected and followed the patients over time throughout the course of disease. The collaborating institutions used their own protocols to collect whole blood in K2EDTA tubes. For TCRbeta analysis, collaborators shipped samples as frozen whole blood, isolated PBMCs, or DNA extracted from either of those sample types. Sequencing was done on a sample of peripheral blood. The chain was built from TRBV7-3 and TRBJ1-1, with TRBD1 as a weak D call on 5 bases. The TCR originated in a man younger than 30 with COVID-19, enrolled during active disease. The CDR3 region has the sequence CASSLGQNTEAFF. The DNA reads TGTGCCAGCAGCTTAGGACAGAACACTGAAGCTTTCTTT.